Shown below are 26 T cell receptor beta chains from a single sample sequenced in a study of blood T cell repertoires in COVID-19. Repertoires were generated with immunoSEQ multiplex PCR, while TCRdb's copy carries only in-frame clones and drops some. The sample has 150,000 to 200,000 clones; approximately 78% are singletons. The sample taken for sequencing was peripheral blood. Source of these receptors: a human donor in a cohort sampled during active COVID-19.

The CDR3 nucleotides read TGTGCCAGCAGCGATAAATTCACGGGGACAGCCCTGCGCGATACGCAGTATTTT. Amino acids: CASSDKFTGTALRDTQYF. V is TRBV21-1 and J is TRBJ2-3; the D call TRBD1 from the table was never checked on the DNA. TRBV21-1 is an annotated pseudogene. The CDR3 is 18 residues long.

CDR3: CASSDPGTSLSYEQYF. The CDR3 DNA follows: TGTGCCAGCAGTGATCCGGGGACTAGCCTATCTTACGAGCAGTACTTC. The chain links TRBV25-1 to TRBJ2-7; 9 nucleotides align to TRBD2. CDR1 is MGHDK and CDR2 is SYGVNS in the germline V gene. Losses at the gene ends were 3 bases for V and 4 bases for J; bases not matched to a gene: 10. The CDR3 extends over 16 amino acids.

This clone was counted between two and nine times. The gene calls are TRBV18 and TRBJ1-6, with D possibly TRBD1 on 5 matching bases. From germline, CDR1 is KGHSH and CDR2 LQKENI. Trimming removed 6 bases from V and 14 bases from J, with 20 bases in between. This CDR3 comprises 14 residues. CDR3 sequence: CASSPGVQGTALHF. CDR3 sequence (DNA): TGTGCCAGCTCCCCAGGAGTGCAGGGAACCGCCCTCCACTTT.

The rearrangement joins TRBV30 to TRBJ2-7; 9 bases line up with TRBD1. Losses at the gene ends were 5 bases for V and 4 bases for J; bases not matched to a gene: 9. The CDR3 is 14 residues long. The V gene's germline CDR1 is GTSNPN and CDR2 SVGIG (reference sequence). The DNA of the CDR3 is TGTGCCTGGCTTTCCGGGACAGGGATGTACGAGCAGTACTTC. Its translation: CAWLSGTGMYEQYF. The whole variable domain, remainder taken from reference TRBV30 and TRBJ2-7, is SQTIHQWPATLVQPVGSPLSLECTVEGTSNPNLYWYRQAAGRGLQLLFYSVGIGQISSEVPQNLSASRPQDRQFILSSKKLLLSDSGFYLCAWLSGTGMYEQYFGPGTRLTVT.

The chain is built from TRBV28 and TRBJ1-2; 8 bases are shared with TRBD1. Per germline, CDR1 MDHEN and CDR2 SYDVKM. With V trimmed by 3 bases and J by 6 bases, 6 bases remained unmatched. CDR3 length: 14 residues. The CDR3 DNA follows: TGTGCCAGCAGTTTCCCAGGGGGCCGTCATGGCTACACCTTC. This sequence encodes CASSFPGGRHGYTF.

The genes are TRBV6-2 or TRBV6-3 and TRBJ1-1, with no clear D. The CDR3 is 12 residues long. Germline V gene data show CDR1 as MNHEY and CDR2 as SVGEGT. V lost 0 bases to trimming and J lost 10 bases, with 9 bases between them. CDR3 region: CASSYSWPGAFF. Here the CDR3 DNA reads TGTGCCAGCAGTTACTCGTGGCCGGGAGCTTTCTTT.

J is TRBJ2-3 and V is TRBV24-1; the D is unclear. Germline-derived CDR1 and CDR2 are KGHDR and SFDVKD. This CDR3 has 15 residues. Trimming cost V 8 bases and J 4 bases, with 18 bases left between them. CDR3 region: CATKQRPGLADTQYF. CDR3 DNA sequence: TGTGCCACCAAACAAAGACCGGGTCTGGCAGATACGCAGTATTTT.

The CDR3 spells CATSDSVSTGELFF. The CDR3 DNA is TGTGCCACCTCGGACAGTGTTAGCACCGGGGAGCTGTTTTTT. The rearrangement joins TRBV24-1 to TRBJ2-2; D may be TRBD1 (6 bases). The CDR3 length is 14 residues. V was clipped by 9 bases and J by 4 bases, with 14 bases between them. In germline, CDR1 is KGHDR, CDR2 SFDVKD.

This chain joins TRBV19 and TRBJ2-1; 13 bases match TRBD2. CDR3 length: 17 amino acids. Germline values: CDR1 LNHDA, CDR2 SQIVND (reference sequence). V lost 10 bases to trimming and J lost 0 bases; unmatched junction nucleotides: 9. CDR3 amino acids: CAIRQGLAGNSYNEQFF. The DNA for the CDR3 is TGTGCCATTCGACAGGGACTAGCGGGGAACTCCTACAATGAGCAGTTCTTC. Based on the CDR3 plus reference TRBV19 and TRBJ2-1, the full variable domain is DGGITQSPKYLFRKEGQNVTLSCEQNLNHDAMYWYRQDPGQGLRLIYYSQIVNDFQKGDIAEGYSVSREKKESFPLTVTSAQKNPTAFYLCAIRQGLAGNSYNEQFFGPGTRLTVL.

The gene calls are TRBV19 and TRBJ2-7, with 12 bases that match TRBD2. Looked up from germline, CDR1 is LNHDA and CDR2 is SQIVND (reference sequence). There are 16 residues in the CDR3. The junction had 3 bases not matched to a gene; V was cut back by 2 bases and J by 1 base. In nucleotides, the CDR3 is TGTGCCAGTAGTATACAGACTAGCGGGAGTTCCTACGAGCAGTACTTC. Protein product: CASSIQTSGSSYEQYF.

This clone was recorded a few times. The chain combines TRBV24-1 with TRBJ2-3; 11 nucleotides agree with TRBD2. The CDR3 runs 18 residues. The germline V gene has CDR1 KGHDR and CDR2 SFDVKD. V trimming: 0 bases; J trimming: 2 bases; junction bases outside the gene matches: 6. The CDR3 DNA is TGTGCCACCAGTGATTTGCAAACTAGCGGGGGTGACACAGATACGCAGTATTTT. This translates into CATSDLQTSGGDTDTQYF.

This chain uses TRBV5-1 with TRBJ2-1; 12 positions agree with TRBD2. The germline CDR1 and CDR2 sequences are SGHRS and YFSETQ. This CDR3 has 13 amino acids. After removal of 3 bases from V and 16 bases from J, the junction contained 8 bases not matched to a gene. The CDR3 nucleotides read TGCGCCAGCAGCTCCGGACTAGCGGGGACTGATTTCTTC. Translation: CASSSGLAGTDFF.

This clone is medium-sized within its sample. The DNA of the CDR3 is TGTGCCAGCGTAGCGGGGGTGAACACAGATACGCAGTATTTT. Amino acid sequence: CASVAGVNTDTQYF. V usage is TRBV7-2 and J usage is TRBJ2-3; TRBD2 aligns across 9 bases. The CDR3 is 14 amino acids. The germline CDR1 and CDR2 sequences are SGHTA and FQGNSA. V lost 8 bases to trimming and J lost 2 bases; unmatched junction nucleotides: 5.

The chain joins TRBV5-1 to TRBJ2-3; tentatively, D is TRBD2 (5 bases). Trimming took off 6 bases at V and 6 bases at J, with 23 bases between the two ends. There are 16 residues in the CDR3. CDR1 is SGHRS, CDR2 YFSETQ, per germline. As DNA, the CDR3 is TGCGCCAGCAAGCTGGTCGGGGAGCAGTCTTTGGATACGCAGTATTTT. Its translation is CASKLVGEQSLDTQYF.

The CDR3 loop reads CASGRASGRGETQYF. CDR3 coding DNA: TGTGCCAGCGGGCGGGCTAGCGGGAGAGGAGAGACCCAGTACTTC. The V and J genes are TRBV7-2 and TRBJ2-5; 10 bases align to TRBD2. The germline V gene has CDR1 SGHTA and CDR2 FQGNSA. CDR3 length: 15 amino acids. J gave up 4 bases and V 8 bases, and 10 bases lay outside the gene matches.

The chain carries TRBV19 and TRBJ2-5, with 11 positions matching TRBD1. The CDR3 runs 17 residues. Losses at the gene ends were 4 bases for V and 5 bases for J; bases not matched to a gene: 12. The germline V gene encodes CDR1 LNHDA and CDR2 SQIVND (reference sequence). Written as DNA, the CDR3 is TGTGCCAGTAGTACATTAATCGGACAGGGGGCCTGGGAGACCCAGTACTTC. This encodes CASSTLIGQGAWETQYF.

The rearrangement links TRBV27 to TRBJ2-2; 8 bases are a match to TRBD1. The CDR3 is made up of 16 amino acids. J lost 5 bases, V lost 5 bases, and 10 bases had no gene match. The germline V gene has CDR1 MNHEY and CDR2 SMNVEV (reference sequence). Here the CDR3 DNA reads TGTGCCAGCAGTACTCCGGACAGGGATAGGACCGGGGAGCTGTTTTTT. Protein product: CASSTPDRDRTGELFF.

This chain uses TRBV6-1 with TRBJ2-1, with 10 positions matching TRBD2. From germline, CDR1 is MNHNS and CDR2 SASEGT. J gave up 5 bases and V 6 bases, and 4 bases lay outside the gene matches. The CDR3 covers 14 residues. CDR3 bases: TGTGCCAGCAGACCAGCGGGGGGGGACAATGAGCAGTTCTTC. Translation gives CASRPAGGDNEQFF.

The V call is TRBV19, the J call TRBJ2-1; 9 nucleotides match TRBD2. J lost 2 bases, V lost 6 bases, and 8 bases had no gene match. Looked up from germline, CDR1 is LNHDA and CDR2 is SQIVND (reference sequence). This CDR3 has 16 residues. Here the CDR3 reads CASSRTSGQPYNEQFF. CDR3 bases: TGTGCCAGTAGCCGAACTAGCGGGCAGCCCTACAATGAGCAGTTCTTC.

The chain combines TRBV5-1 with TRBJ1-4; D may be TRBD1 (5 bases). Deletions cut 0 bases from V and 8 bases from J, with 14 bases between. Looked up from germline, CDR1 is SGHRS and CDR2 is YFSETQ. This CDR3 has 15 residues. The CDR3 protein is CASSLVRREEEKLFF. The CDR3, as DNA: TGCGCCAGCAGCTTGGTTCGCAGGGAGGAAGAAAAACTGTTTTTT. The full variable domain, in which reference TRBV5-1 and TRBJ1-4 provide the parts outside the CDR3, is KAGVTQTPRYLIKTRGQQVTLSCSPISGHRSVSWYQQTPGQGLQFLFEYFSETQRNKGNFPGRFSGRQFSNSRSEMNVSTLELGDSALYLCASSLVRREEEKLFFGSGTQLSVL.

This clone appeared a few times. This chain joins TRBV28 and TRBJ2-7; tentatively, D is TRBD2 (6 bases). CDR1 is MDHEN and CDR2 is SYDVKM in the germline V gene. This CDR3 is 16 amino acids long. The germline V and J ends were trimmed by 2 bases and 6 bases, with 20 bases remaining between them. CDR3 residues: CASSLRGVRRGGEQYF. The CDR3, as DNA: TGTGCCAGCAGTTTAAGAGGGGTTAGGCGGGGAGGCGAGCAGTACTTC.

The chain links TRBV27 to TRBJ1-6, with 7 bases that match TRBD1. Germline-derived CDR1 and CDR2 are MNHEY and SMNVEV (reference sequence). This CDR3 comprises 15 residues. V lost 6 bases to trimming and J lost 7 bases; unmatched junction nucleotides: 9. The CDR3 sequence is CASRTLTGMNSPLHF. Written as DNA, the CDR3 is TGTGCCAGCAGGACCTTGACAGGGATGAATTCACCCCTCCACTTT.

The chain uses TRBV6-5 and TRBJ1-5, with unresolved D. Trimming removed 3 bases from V and 7 bases from J, with 10 bases in between. Germline values: CDR1 MNHEY, CDR2 SVGAGI. The CDR3 extends over 13 amino acids. The CDR3: CASSYSRLQPQHF. The CDR3 DNA sequence: TGTGCCAGCAGTTATTCCAGGTTGCAGCCCCAGCATTTT.

This chain uses TRBV19 with TRBJ1-1; possible D gene TRBD1, 5 bases. The CDR3 has 15 amino acids. V lost 4 bases to trimming and J lost 1 base, with 13 bases between them. Germline-derived CDR1 and CDR2 are LNHDA and SQIVND (reference sequence). DNA for the CDR3: TGTGCCAGTAGTAGGGGTGACAGCGCGAACACTGAAGCTTTCTTT. Translating gives CASSRGDSANTEAFF. The whole variable domain, remainder taken from reference TRBV19 and TRBJ1-1, is DGGITQSPKYLFRKEGQNVTLSCEQNLNHDAMYWYRQDPGQGLRLIYYSQIVNDFQKGDIAEGYSVSREKKESFPLTVTSAQKNPTAFYLCASSRGDSANTEAFFGQGTRLTVV.

V gene TRBV6-5 combines with J gene TRBJ1-5; TRBD1 is a possible D gene (5 bases). Germline V gene lookup returns CDR1 MNHEY and CDR2 SVGAGI. CDR3 length: 13 residues. Between the trimmed V and J ends, which lost 8 bases and 5 bases, there was a span of 13 bases. This CDR3 reads CASRLWGDQPQHF. The CDR3 region has the DNA TGTGCCAGCCGATTATGGGGGGATCAGCCCCAGCATTTT.

The CDR3 coding sequence is TGTGCCAGCAGACCTAATCGGGGGAGGGCCCAAGAGACCCAGTACTTC. It translates to CASRPNRGRAQETQYF. The rearrangement joins TRBV7-2 to TRBJ2-5, with 7 nucleotides matching TRBD2. The junction had 11 bases not matched to a gene; V was cut back by 6 bases and J by 1 base. CDR3 length: 16 residues. In germline, CDR1 is SGHTA, CDR2 FQGNSA.